This is a list of T cell receptor beta chains from one sample in a study of T cell repertoires in cytomegalovirus infection. Via MiXCR, TCRdb re-called the reads, giving one row per CDR3 protein. Of about 310,000 distinct CDR3 sequences listed, about a sixth are singletons. The sample was PBMCs. All receptors derive from a human donor in good health (CMV status not recorded). Some clones in this sample may be carry-over from other donors' samples. Each CDR3 is given without its conserved first and last residue. Fields, in order: V gene, D gene, CDR3 protein. A D gene is named only where the DNA matches it firmly.

>TRBV2|TRBD1
ASTAGQGSFDEQY
>TRBV6-2/TRBV6-3|TRBD2
ASSPGTSLSTDTQY
>TRBV20-1|.
SASPENPDTQY
>TRBV19|.
ASSKDQIGNQPQH
>TRBV20-1|TRBD1
SARAGQVEEKLF
>TRBV7-2|TRBD2
ASSLGGLAGGIQETQY
>TRBV4-3|TRBD1
ASSPPPAGGNTGELF
>TRBV7-2|.
ASSETENYGYT
>TRBV7-9|.
ASSWIDSNQPQH
>TRBV24-1|.
ATSGSGTDLTEQF
>TRBV4-3|.
ASSQAPAGHEQY
>TRBV12-3/TRBV12-4|.
ASSLGAVEKLF
>TRBV7-2|.
ASSLAPHGKNIQY
>TRBV28|TRBD2
ASSLGLAGGLSSYNEQF
>TRBV19|.
ASSIRENTEAF
>TRBV7-2|.
ASSPGGALH
>TRBV10-2|.
ATSDTSNQPQH